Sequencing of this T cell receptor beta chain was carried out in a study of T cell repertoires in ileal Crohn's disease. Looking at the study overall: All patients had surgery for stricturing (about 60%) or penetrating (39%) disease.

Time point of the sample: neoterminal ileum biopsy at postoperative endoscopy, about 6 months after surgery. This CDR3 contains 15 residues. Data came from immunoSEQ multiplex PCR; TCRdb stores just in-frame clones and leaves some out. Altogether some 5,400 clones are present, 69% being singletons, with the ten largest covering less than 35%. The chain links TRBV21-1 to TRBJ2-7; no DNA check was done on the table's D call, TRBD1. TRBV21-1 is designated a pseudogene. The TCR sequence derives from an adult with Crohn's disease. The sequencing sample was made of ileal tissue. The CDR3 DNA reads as TGTGCCAGCAGCAAAAGGGACAGGGCCTGCTACGAGCAGTACGTC. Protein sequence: CASSKRDRACYEQYV.